The 22 T cell receptor beta chains presented below share a single source sample, sequenced in a study of blood T cell repertoires in COVID-19. The repertoire was sequenced with immunoSEQ multiplex PCR; TCRdb's copy has only in-frame clones and lacks some. The table lists fewer than 120,000 clones, 70% to 90% of them singletons. The sample comprised peripheral blood. Receptor source: a woman aged 45-60 years with acute or convalescent COVID-19.

The V and J genes are TRBV5-1 and TRBJ1-6; 9 bases agree with TRBD1. The V gene end was trimmed by 5 bases and the J gene end by 9 bases; junction bases not matched to a gene: 6. In germline, CDR1 is SGHRS, CDR2 YFSETQ. The CDR3 sequence is 14 residues long. The CDR3 coding sequence is TGCGCCAGCAGGGTGGGGACAGGGACTTCACCCCTCCACTTT. It codes for CASRVGTGTSPLHF.

The chain links TRBV3-1 (or the pseudogene TRBV3-2) to TRBJ2-7; 10 bases agree with TRBD2. The CDR3 has 15 amino acids. Germline V lookup: CDR1 LGHDT, CDR2 YNNKEL (reference sequence). After removal of 4 bases from V and 7 bases from J, the junction contained 10 bases not matched to a gene. The CDR3 here is CASSPTAGGPYEQYF. The DNA of the CDR3 is TGTGCCAGCAGCCCAACAGCGGGAGGGCCTTATGAGCAGTACTTC.

The chain carries TRBV9 and TRBJ2-7; D possibly corresponds to TRBD1 (6 bases). V was trimmed by 0 bases and J by 6 bases, leaving 19 bases between them. CDR1 SGDLS and CDR2 YYNGEE come from the germline V gene. The CDR3 loop spans 16 amino acids. The CDR3 sequence is CASSVGGVGGRGEQYF. The CDR3 DNA reads as TGTGCCAGCAGCGTAGGAGGGGTCGGAGGCAGGGGCGAGCAGTACTTC.

This clone was counted once. The V call is TRBV28, the J call TRBJ2-7, with 7 bases identical to TRBD2. Germline CDR1 reads MDHEN; CDR2 reads SYDVKM. The CDR3 runs to 15 residues. Trimming cost V 0 bases and J 4 bases; bases outside gene matches: 6. The CDR3 nucleotides read TGTGCCAGCAGTTTATGGGGCAGCGGGGTTTACGAGCAGTACTTC. Its protein product is CASSLWGSGVYEQYF.

The V and J genes are TRBV24-1 and TRBJ2-2, with 7 positions matching TRBD1. Germline CDR1 is KGHDR and CDR2 is SFDVKD. This CDR3 is 16 amino acids long. J gave up 7 bases and V 1 base, and 8 bases lay outside the gene matches. The CDR3 DNA is TGTGCCACCAGTGATTTCGGACAGGCGCTCGGCGGGGAGCTGTTTTTT. Its protein is CATSDFGQALGGELFF.

The chain recombines TRBV5-1 with TRBJ1-4; no reliable D call. Trimming removed 1 base from V and 0 bases from J, with 10 bases in between. The CDR3 sequence is 16 residues long. Germline V gene sequence: CDR1 SGHRS, CDR2 YFSETQ. CDR3 sequence (DNA): TGCGCCAGCAGCTTGTACGCTAGCTCAACTAATGAAAAACTGTTTTTT. Its translation: CASSLYASSTNEKLFF.

In this sample, this clone turned up a few times. V is TRBV7-9 and J is TRBJ1-6; weak D call: TRBD1 (6 bases). Germline CDR1 is SEHNR and CDR2 is FQNEAQ (reference sequence). The CDR3 is 18 residues long. Trimming shortened V by 7 bases and J by 0 bases, and 19 bases separated the two germline ends. The DNA of the CDR3 is TGTGCCAGCACCTCAGCGGGGGAAGGGGGCTCCTATAATTCACCCCTCCACTTT. Its protein product is CASTSAGEGGSYNSPLHF.

This sequence joins TRBV19 and TRBJ2-2; D unclear. The V and J ends lost 7 bases and 2 bases respectively, with 14 bases between them. This CDR3 comprises 15 residues. Germline assignment: CDR1 LNHDA and CDR2 SQIVND (reference sequence). CDR3 sequence: CASKMGTYNTGELFF. The CDR3 DNA follows: TGTGCCAGTAAAATGGGCACGTATAACACCGGGGAGCTGTTTTTT. The whole variable domain, filled in from reference TRBV19 and TRBJ2-2, reads DGGITQSPKYLFRKEGQNVTLSCEQNLNHDAMYWYRQDPGQGLRLIYYSQIVNDFQKGDIAEGYSVSREKKESFPLTVTSAQKNPTAFYLCASKMGTYNTGELFFGEGSRLTVL.

This clone has just one count. V gene TRBV5-4 combines with J gene TRBJ2-1; 7 nucleotides line up with TRBD2. The CDR3 covers 12 residues. The germline V gene has CDR1 SGHNT and CDR2 YYREEE (reference sequence). V shed 3 bases and J 8 bases; nucleotides not matched to a gene: 2. This CDR3 is CASSYGLDEQFF. DNA for the CDR3: TGTGCCAGCAGCTACGGACTAGATGAGCAGTTCTTC.

The CDR3 reads CASSGRDSSYEQYF. The CDR3 bases are TGTGCCAGCAGCGGAAGGGACAGTTCCTACGAGCAGTACTTC. The chain has TRBV9 and TRBJ2-7, with TRBD1 identical over 7 bases. Trimming at V came to 3 bases and at J to 1 base, leaving 4 bases not matched to a gene. CDR3 size: 14 residues. Germline CDR1 reads SGDLS; CDR2 reads YYNGEE.

This chain connects TRBV29-1 to TRBJ2-1, with a possible D match to TRBD2 (5 bases). Germline loops: CDR1 SQVTM, CDR2 ANQGSEA. V was cut by 3 bases and J by 4 bases, with 13 bases left in between. CDR3 size: 14 residues. The CDR3 DNA sequence: TGCAGCGTTGACAATGTCAGGAGGTACAATGAGCAGTTCTTC. Protein sequence: CSVDNVRRYNEQFF.

V usage is TRBV29-1 and J usage is TRBJ2-1; tentatively, D is TRBD2 (5 bases). The CDR3 has 15 residues. V shed 1 base and J shed 0 bases, with 10 bases lying between them. Per germline, CDR1 SQVTM and CDR2 ANQGSEA. The CDR3 bases are TGCAGCGTTGAAGGGACTGTCAGCTCCTACAATGAGCAGTTCTTC. Protein sequence: CSVEGTVSSYNEQFF.

CDR3 nucleotide sequence: TGTGCCAGCAGAAAGGGGACTAGCGTTACCGGGGAGCTGTTTTTT. Its protein is CASRKGTSVTGELFF. This chain connects TRBV6-5 to TRBJ2-2; 10 bases agree with TRBD2. The CDR3 is 15 amino acids. The junction had 6 bases not matched to a gene; V was cut back by 6 bases and J by 5 bases. Germline CDR1 reads MNHEY; CDR2 reads SVGAGI.

V gene TRBV2 combines with J gene TRBJ1-1; D perhaps matches TRBD1 (6 bases). The CDR3 totals 13 residues. Trimming removed 4 bases from V and 5 bases from J, with 11 bases in between. Germline V lookup: CDR1 SNHLY, CDR2 FYNNEI. Here the CDR3 reads CASSVGQRTEAFF. For the CDR3, the DNA is TGTGCCAGCAGTGTCGGACAGAGGACTGAAGCTTTCTTT.

The chain combines TRBV28 with TRBJ1-2; 8 nucleotides agree with TRBD1. The CDR3 length is 15 residues. Germline V lookup: CDR1 MDHEN, CDR2 SYDVKM. Trimming cost V 1 base and J 3 bases; bases outside gene matches: 4. The CDR3 region is CASSLSGGEDYGYTF. The CDR3 DNA reads as TGTGCCAGCAGTTTATCAGGGGGCGAGGACTATGGCTACACCTTC.

The V call is TRBV28, the J call TRBJ2-7, with a tentative D call TRBD1 (6 bases). The V gene lost 6 bases and the J gene lost 5 bases, with 8 bases spanning the gap. This CDR3 region has 11 residues. From germline, CDR1 is MDHEN and CDR2 SYDVKM. The CDR3 DNA sequence: TGTGCCAGCAGCTGGACAGACGAGCAGTACTTC. Encoded protein: CASSWTDEQYF.

V gene TRBV6-5 combines with J gene TRBJ2-1; 7 nucleotides agree with TRBD2. Germline lookup yields CDR1 MNHEY and CDR2 SVGAGI. Unmatched junction bases numbered 6, after V lost 7 bases and J lost 6 bases. This CDR3 is built from 13 residues. CDR3 sequence reads: CASKREVGNEQFF. In DNA, the CDR3 is TGTGCCAGCAAACGGGAGGTTGGCAATGAGCAGTTCTTC.

This sequence joins TRBV6-2 or TRBV6-3 and TRBJ1-3; D remains ambiguous. Germline V gene lookup returns CDR1 MNHEY and CDR2 SVGEGT. With 2 bases removed from V and 0 bases from J, the gap between germline ends came to 11 bases. This CDR3 has 16 amino acids. The CDR3 protein is CASSYGRPSSGNTIYF. The CDR3 DNA reads as TGTGCCAGCAGTTACGGCAGGCCCAGCTCTGGAAACACCATATATTTT.

This clone showed up just a few times. The V call is TRBV7-9, the J call TRBJ1-2; D gene unclear. Germline V CDR1 and CDR2: SEHNR, FQNEAQ (reference sequence). With 3 bases removed from V and 8 bases from J, the gap between germline ends came to 19 bases. The CDR3 totals 15 residues. CDR3: CASSFGSWVGGGYTF. Here the CDR3 DNA reads TGTGCCAGCAGCTTTGGTAGTTGGGTAGGCGGAGGCTACACCTTC.

There are a few counts of this clone. The genes are TRBV19 and TRBJ1-2, with D hard to call. CDR1 LNHDA and CDR2 SQIVND come from the germline V gene (reference sequence). The CDR3 has 14 amino acids. V was trimmed by 3 bases and J by 5 bases, leaving 13 bases between them. CDR3 region: CASSIRQILYGYTF. In DNA, the CDR3 is TGTGCCAGTAGTATTCGCCAGATTTTATATGGCTACACCTTC.

The CDR3 DNA follows: TGCGCCAGCAGTCGAGGGTCCTACAATGAGCAGTTCTTC. This encodes CASSRGSYNEQFF. This chain links TRBV10-1 with TRBJ2-1; weak D call: TRBD2 (5 bases). The CDR3 length is 13 residues. Trimming left V 5 bases short and J 1 base short, with 6 bases between. Germline V lookup: CDR1 WNHNN, CDR2 SYGVQD (reference sequence).

The chain carries TRBV28 and TRBJ1-2, with 7 positions matching TRBD1. Unmatched junction bases numbered 16, after V lost 10 bases and J lost 8 bases. CDR1 is MDHEN and CDR2 is SYDVKM in the germline V gene. This CDR3 comprises 14 residues. CDR3 sequence (DNA): TGTGCCATCCAGGGGGGAAGGGACAAGAGGGGCTACACCTTC. Translation gives CAIQGGRDKRGYTF.